What follows are 28 T cell receptor beta chains derived from one specimen sequenced in a study of blood T cell repertoires in COVID-19 (TCRdb year 2020). The library came from the immunoSEQ multiplex PCR assay. Here the immuneACCESS table is served through TCRdb, limited to in-frame sequences with V and J called. Missing clones are a known gap in these copies; in checked studies unresolved V genes cover under half, and the rest lacks a known reason. This sample holds about 310,000 clones; 70% to 90% were observed only once. Of the sample, 9.5% is held by the ten largest clones. The sequencing sample was made of PBMCs or T cells enriched from blood (not recorded which). These receptors all stem from a woman aged 40 to 50 who had recovered from COVID-19.

The V call is TRBV6-5, the J call TRBJ1-6, with D perhaps TRBD1 (5 bases). Germline values: CDR1 MNHEY, CDR2 SVGAGI. Trimming cost V 11 bases and J 10 bases, with 15 bases left between them. The CDR3 totals 12 residues. The CDR3 loop reads CALGRDLSPLHF. CDR3 DNA sequence: TGTGCCTTGGGGCGGGATTTATCACCCCTCCACTTT.

This rearrangement joins TRBV21-1 to TRBJ2-7; the DNA was not compared with TRBD2, the D call given in the table. TRBV21-1 is a pseudogene. This CDR3 comprises 12 residues. The CDR3 bases are TGTGCCAGCTCCCGGGCGGGGAACGAGCAGTACTTC. This sequence encodes CASSRAGNEQYF.

V and J are TRBV3-1 (or the pseudogene TRBV3-2) and TRBJ1-4, with 8 positions matching TRBD1. The CDR3 length is 15 residues. Trimming removed 0 bases from V and 7 bases from J; junction bases left unmatched: 4. Germline lookup yields CDR1 LGHDT and CDR2 YNNKEL (reference sequence). The CDR3 protein is CASSQEIQGAEKLFF. The CDR3 nucleotides read TGTGCCAGCAGCCAAGAAATCCAGGGGGCTGAAAAACTGTTTTTT.

The chain recombines TRBV28 with TRBJ2-6; tentatively, D is TRBD1 (6 bases). V was pared by 3 bases and J by 0 bases, with 9 bases between. Germline V gene lookup returns CDR1 MDHEN and CDR2 SYDVKM. CDR3 length: 16 residues. The CDR3 nucleotides read TGTGCCAGCAGTTTTAGGGGGAGCTCTGGGGCCAACGTCCTGACTTTC. This encodes CASSFRGSSGANVLTF. The full variable domain, rest sourced from reference TRBV28 and TRBJ2-6, is DVKVTQSSRYLVKRTGEKVFLECVQDMDHENMFWYRQDPGLGLRLIYFSYDVKMKEKGDIPEGYSVSREKKERFSLILESASTNQTSMYLCASSFRGSSGANVLTFGAGSRLTVL.

This rearrangement joins TRBV28 to TRBJ2-2; tentatively, D is TRBD2 (6 bases). Trimming cost V 2 bases and J 1 base, with 8 bases left between them. Germline V CDR1 and CDR2: MDHEN, SYDVKM. The CDR3 has 15 amino acids. CDR3 amino acids: CASSLLRGNTGELFF. The DNA of the CDR3 is TGTGCCAGCAGTTTACTGCGGGGGAACACCGGGGAGCTGTTTTTT.

The rearrangement joins TRBV7-3 to TRBJ2-2; D is undetermined. This CDR3 is 12 amino acids long. V lost 3 bases and J 6 bases, leaving 5 bases between the germline ends. Germline loops: CDR1 SGHTA, CDR2 FQGTGA. The chain's CDR3 is CASSFGPGELFF. The CDR3 bases are TGTGCCAGCAGCTTTGGCCCCGGGGAGCTGTTTTTT.

The chain is built from TRBV10-3 and TRBJ1-1; D perhaps matches TRBD1 (6 bases). V lost 0 bases to trimming and J lost 1 base, with 9 bases between them. Germline CDR1 and CDR2: ENHRY and SYGVKD. CDR3 length equals 15 residues. CDR3 residues: CAISESSGANTEAFF. CDR3 DNA: TGTGCCATCAGTGAGTCGTCAGGGGCGAACACTGAAGCTTTCTTT.

The rearrangement joins TRBV7-9 to TRBJ2-3; 7 positions match TRBD1. This CDR3 is 15 amino acids long. V shed 5 bases and J 4 bases; nucleotides not matched to a gene: 9. The germline V gene has CDR1 SEHNR and CDR2 FQNEAQ (reference sequence). In DNA form, the CDR3 reads TGTGCCAGCAGCGTCACACAGGGGTCAGCAGATACGCAGTATTTT. It codes for CASSVTQGSADTQYF.

The chain uses TRBV3-1 (or the pseudogene TRBV3-2) and TRBJ2-7; 9 bases are shared with TRBD2. With V trimmed by 3 bases and J by 4 bases, 10 bases remained unmatched. The germline V gene has CDR1 LGHDT and CDR2 YNNKEL (reference sequence). This CDR3 contains 16 residues. The DNA of the CDR3 is TGTGCCAGCAGCCAGCGGATAGCGGGAGTTCATTACGAGCAGTACTTC. Translated: CASSQRIAGVHYEQYF.

The chain combines TRBV4-2 with TRBJ1-2, with D possibly being TRBD1 (6 bases). Trimming cost V 4 bases and J 2 bases, with 11 bases left between them. The CDR3 is made up of 14 amino acids. Per the germline V gene, CDR1 is LGHNA and CDR2 is YNFKEQ. CDR3 protein: CASSLDDRNYGYTF. The CDR3 DNA reads as TGTGCCAGCAGCCTTGACGACAGGAACTATGGCTACACCTTC.

The chain is built from TRBV13 and TRBJ1-1, with D perhaps TRBD1 (6 bases). Deletions cut 5 bases from V and 6 bases from J, with 13 bases between. Germline V gives CDR1 PRHDT, CDR2 FYEKMQ (reference sequence). This CDR3 contains 13 residues. The CDR3 region is CASSPRDKSEAFF. The CDR3 bases are TGTGCCAGCAGCCCGAGGGACAAATCTGAAGCTTTCTTT. The full variable domain, rest sourced from reference TRBV13 and TRBJ1-1, is AAGVIQSPRHLIKEKRETATLKCYPIPRHDTVYWYQQGPGQDPQFLISFYEKMQSDKGSIPDRFSAQQFSDYHSELNMSSLELGDSALYFCASSPRDKSEAFFGQGTRLTVV.

The V and J genes are TRBV15 and TRBJ1-6; unclear D gene. Trimming pared 0 bases from V and 9 bases from J, leaving 12 bases between. Per germline, CDR1 LNHNV and CDR2 YYDKDF (reference sequence). The CDR3 runs 15 residues. This chain's CDR3 is CATSRDRTQASPLHF. CDR3 nucleotide sequence: TGTGCCACCAGCAGAGATCGGACTCAGGCTTCACCCCTCCACTTT.

The V call is TRBV6-2 or TRBV6-3, the J call TRBJ1-1; no definite D call. Germline V CDR1 and CDR2: MNHEY, SVGEGT. The CDR3 contains 14 residues. The germline V and J ends were trimmed by 5 bases and 0 bases, with 10 bases remaining between them. The CDR3: CASSNTEMNTEAFF. As DNA, the CDR3 is TGTGCCAGCAGTAACACAGAGATGAACACTGAAGCTTTCTTT.

This sequence joins TRBV7-3 and TRBJ1-5; 10 bases match TRBD1. Germline values: CDR1 SGHTA, CDR2 FQGTGA. This CDR3 region has 16 residues. The V segment lost 1 base and the J segment 6 bases; nucleotides outside the gene matches: 6. DNA for the CDR3: TGTGCCAGCAGCTTAATCGACAGGGGGCTCGGTCAGCCCCAGCATTTT. It yields the protein CASSLIDRGLGQPQHF.

The J gene is TRBJ2-7, the V gene TRBV7-9, with D uncertain. The CDR3 extends over 14 amino acids. Looked up from germline, CDR1 is SEHNR and CDR2 is FQNEAQ (reference sequence). V was cut by 5 bases and J by 3 bases, with 14 bases left in between. CDR3 nucleotide sequence: TGTGCCAGCAGCCCCCCAAACTCCTACTACGAGCAGTACTTC. It is translated as CASSPPNSYYEQYF.

The chain links TRBV13 to TRBJ1-2, with 11 nucleotides matching TRBD1. Germline V gives CDR1 PRHDT, CDR2 FYEKMQ (reference sequence). The CDR3 extends over 14 amino acids. The junction had 3 bases not matched to a gene; V was cut back by 5 bases and J by 4 bases. CDR3: CASSRGQGGYGYTF. The CDR3 region has the DNA TGTGCCAGCAGCAGGGGACAGGGGGGCTATGGCTACACCTTC.

This clone was counted a single time. The chain carries TRBV14 and TRBJ2-7; TRBD1 matches 8 bases. This CDR3 contains 14 residues. V gave up 0 bases and J gave up 4 bases; unmatched junction bases: 2. The germline gives CDR1 SGHDN, CDR2 FVKESK. Written as DNA, the CDR3 is TGTGCCAGCAGCCAAGATAGGACAGGGTACGAGCAGTACTTC. Translation gives CASSQDRTGYEQYF. The whole variable domain, remainder taken from reference TRBV14 and TRBJ2-7, is EAGVTQFPSHSVIEKGQTVTLRCDPISGHDNLYWYRRVMGKEIKFLLHFVKESKQDESGMPNNRFLAERTGGTYSTLKVQPAELEDSGVYFCASSQDRTGYEQYFGPGTRLTVT.

The rearrangement joins TRBV9 to TRBJ2-7; maybe TRBD1 (6 bases). Germline lookup yields CDR1 SGDLS and CDR2 YYNGEE. Trimming took off 0 bases at V and 3 bases at J, with 13 bases between the two ends. The CDR3 length is 15 residues. CDR3 DNA sequence: TGTGCCAGCAGCGTAGCTCATGAGACAGGCTACGAGCAGTACTTC. Its protein product is CASSVAHETGYEQYF.

Here the CDR3 DNA reads TGTGCCAGCAGCTTGGATGGCTTAGCGGGAGTCAATGAGCAGTTCTTC. Translation gives CASSLDGLAGVNEQFF. The genes are TRBV11-3 and TRBJ2-1; 9 bases fit TRBD2. Germline assignment: CDR1 SGHNT and CDR2 YENEEA. The CDR3 has 16 amino acids. The V and J ends lost 3 bases and 6 bases, in that order; junction bases with no gene match: 9.

V gene TRBV12-3 or TRBV12-4 combines with J gene TRBJ1-6; 9 nucleotides align to TRBD1. The trim removed 8 bases at V and 6 bases at J, leaving 2 bases unmatched. CDR3 length: 13 amino acids. This CDR3 reads CASRTGANSPLHF. CDR3 nucleotide sequence: TGTGCCAGCCGGACAGGGGCTAATTCACCCCTCCACTTT.

The gene calls are TRBV29-1 and TRBJ1-4, with 8 bases identical to TRBD1. Germline V lookup: CDR1 SQVTM, CDR2 ANQGSEA. This CDR3 has 14 amino acids. The J segment lost 8 bases and the V segment lost 3 bases, leaving 8 bases of the junction unmatched. The CDR3 is CSVEVTGVGEKLFF. CDR3 DNA sequence: TGCAGCGTTGAGGTGACAGGGGTTGGGGAAAAACTGTTTTTT.

The chain has TRBV5-4 and TRBJ1-6; 8 nucleotides agree with TRBD1. Germline trimming cut 1 base from V and 10 bases from J; bases unmatched to any gene: 10. The CDR3 is made up of 16 amino acids. The germline V gene encodes CDR1 SGHNT and CDR2 YYREEE (reference sequence). The CDR3 nucleotides read TGTGCCAGCAGCTTGCTCACCGGACAGGGAGGCTCACCCCTCCACTTT. It specifies CASSLLTGQGGSPLHF.

The chain carries TRBV18 and TRBJ2-5; 8 nucleotides agree with TRBD2. CDR3 length: 14 residues. The trim removed 5 bases at V and 2 bases at J, leaving 4 bases unmatched. CDR1 and CDR2 (germline): KGHSH, LQKENI. The CDR3 bases are TGTGCCAGCTCAATGCGGGGGGCGCAAGAGACCCAGTACTTC. Its protein product is CASSMRGAQETQYF.

This rearrangement joins TRBV5-1 to TRBJ2-1; 10 nucleotides line up with TRBD2. J was trimmed by 9 bases and V by 0 bases; bases with no gene match: 6. The CDR3 runs to 15 residues. Looked up from germline, CDR1 is SGHRS and CDR2 is YFSETQ. In nucleotides, the CDR3 is TGCGCCAGCAGCTTGGGTGTAGCGGGAGGTTTTGAGCAGTTCTTC. It encodes CASSLGVAGGFEQFF.

The V call is TRBV4-3, the J call TRBJ2-7; TRBD2 matches at 7 bases. Per germline, CDR1 LGHNA and CDR2 YSLEER. This CDR3 comprises 14 residues. V was pared by 1 base and J by 4 bases, with 4 bases of the junction left unmatched. CDR3 protein: CASSQGREWYEQYF. CDR3 bases: TGCGCCAGCAGCCAAGGGCGGGAGTGGTACGAGCAGTACTTC.

This clone has only one observation. The chain links TRBV21-1 to TRBJ1-5; the table calls TRBD1, which could not be checked here. TRBV21-1 is recorded as a pseudogene. The CDR3 spans 18 residues. Here the CDR3 DNA reads TGTGCCAGCAGCAAAGTTCTCCCCTGGACAGGGAGCAATCAGCCCCAGCATTTT. Translated, it gives CASSKVLPWTGSNQPQHF.

The chain combines TRBV10-1 with TRBJ2-1; no firm D call. Deletions cut 7 bases from V and 9 bases from J, with 10 bases between. Germline V gene data show CDR1 as WNHNN and CDR2 as SYGVQD (reference sequence). The CDR3 has 11 residues. The CDR3 DNA reads as TGCGCCAGCAAAGCCGGTTCTGAGCAGTTCTTC. It encodes CASKAGSEQFF.

This rearrangement joins TRBV7-6 to TRBJ1-3, with a possible D match to TRBD1 (5 bases). Germline V gene sequence: CDR1 SGHVS, CDR2 FNYEAQ. The CDR3 is 16 residues long. Trimming shortened V by 6 bases and J by 0 bases, and 15 bases separated the two germline ends. As DNA, the CDR3 is TGTGCCAGCAGTTACACCGGGGGGGGCTCTGGAAACACCATATATTTT. Its translation: CASSYTGGGSGNTIYF.